The 29 T cell receptor beta chains below all came from one sample that was sequenced in a study of T cell repertoires in cytomegalovirus infection. Which antigens these TCRs recognize remains unknown. TCRdb itself ran the reads through MiXCR, one entry per CDR3 protein. This table holds about half a million distinct CDR3 sequences, 42% found once. The sequencing here drew on cultured PBMCs, taken from culture after CMV antigen stimulation. Receptors originate from a human donor in good health (CMV status not recorded). Some clones in this sample may be carry-over from other donors' samples.

The rearrangement joins TRBV7-8 to TRBJ1-2; tentative D call: TRBD1 (5 bases). V lost 5 bases to trimming and J lost 2 bases, with 15 bases between them. CDR1 is SGHVS and CDR2 is FQNEAQ in the germline V gene. The CDR3 is 15 residues long. The CDR3 DNA follows: TGTGCCAGCAGCCCTGTGCAGGGTGCCAACTATGGCTACACCTTC. Its translation: CASSPVQGANYGYTF.

This chain links TRBV7-2 with TRBJ2-1; D may be TRBD1 or TRBD2 (5 bases each). V gave up 4 bases and J gave up 7 bases, with 17 bases separating them. CDR1 is SGHTA, CDR2 FQGNSA, per germline. The CDR3 runs 15 residues. DNA for the CDR3: TGTGCCAGCAGCTCTGACGGGGACGCCCGAAATGAGCAGTTCTTC. Residues: CASSSDGDARNEQFF.

The chain carries TRBV27 and TRBJ2-1; 7 bases fit TRBD2. The CDR3 consists of 14 residues. Germline CDR1 is MNHEY and CDR2 is SMNVEV (reference sequence). The V and J ends lost 3 bases and 9 bases, in that order; junction bases with no gene match: 8. The CDR3 sequence: CASSFRRESSEQFF. The CDR3 DNA follows: TGTGCCAGCAGTTTTCGGCGGGAGTCCAGTGAGCAGTTCTTC.

This chain uses TRBV7-6 with TRBJ1-1; TRBD1 is a possible D gene (5 bases). The V gene's germline CDR1 is SGHVS and CDR2 FNYEAQ. Trimming cost V 0 bases and J 0 bases, with 11 bases left between them. The length of the CDR3 is 16 residues. CDR3 sequence: CASSLAGVDLNTEAFF. The CDR3 DNA sequence: TGTGCCAGCAGCTTAGCAGGGGTCGATTTGAACACTGAAGCTTTCTTT.

The V and J genes are TRBV18 and TRBJ1-1, with D unclear. This CDR3 is built from 14 residues. Germline-derived CDR1 and CDR2 are KGHSH and LQKENI. The V end was cut by 4 bases, the J end by 4 bases, with 13 bases between. This CDR3 reads CASSLSGMSTEAFF. Written as DNA, the CDR3 is TGTGCCAGCTCACTAAGCGGGATGAGCACTGAAGCTTTCTTT. The whole variable domain, filled in from reference TRBV18 and TRBJ1-1, reads NAGVMQNPRHLVRRRGQEARLRCSPMKGHSHVYWYRQLPEEGLKFMVYLQKENIIDESGMPKERFSAEFPKEGPSILRIQQVVRGDSAAYFCASSLSGMSTEAFFGQGTRLTVV.

This chain links TRBV6-2 or TRBV6-3 with TRBJ2-5, with 8 bases identical to TRBD1. Germline-derived CDR1 and CDR2 are MNHEY and SVGEGT. CDR3 size: 17 residues. V dropped 6 bases and J dropped 2; count of bases not matched to a gene: 14. The CDR3 nucleotides are TGTGCCAGCAGCCGGATACCAAAAAGGACAGGGCAAGAGACCCAGTACTTC. Protein: CASSRIPKRTGQETQYF.

This clonotype was observed a few times. The chain employs TRBV4-2 and TRBJ2-5; no clear D gene. CDR3 size: 17 residues. Germline-derived CDR1 and CDR2 are LGHNA and YNFKEQ. V dropped 2 bases and J dropped 4 bases, with 20 bases sitting between them. The chain's CDR3 is CASSQRASAFLGETQYF. The CDR3 DNA is TGTGCCAGCAGCCAAAGGGCCTCTGCCTTCTTGGGAGAGACCCAGTACTTC.

This clonotype was counted a few times. V is TRBV20-1 and J is TRBJ1-1; TRBD1 is a possible D gene (5 bases). V lost 4 bases to trimming and J lost 7 bases, with 10 bases between them. Germline CDR1 DFQATT, CDR2 SNEGSKA (reference sequence). The CDR3 is 11 amino acids. This CDR3 reads CSAIREDEAFF. CDR3 DNA sequence: TGCAGTGCTATCAGGGAAGATGAAGCTTTCTTT.

The chain couples TRBV6-1 to TRBJ1-6, with D unresolved. Germline CDR1 reads MNHNS; CDR2 reads SASEGT. Trimming left V 2 bases short and J 9 bases short, with 11 bases between. The CDR3 length is 14 residues. The CDR3 nucleotides read TGTGCCAGCAGTGAATTAGTAGGACGTTCACCCCTCCACTTT. Protein: CASSELVGRSPLHF.

This clonotype has just a few counts. The CDR3 region has the DNA TGCAGTGCTAGAGATACTCCCCACAATGAGCAGTTCTTC. It is translated as CSARDTPHNEQFF. V usage is TRBV20-1 and J usage is TRBJ2-1, with D unclear. The CDR3 is made up of 13 amino acids. CDR1 is DFQATT, CDR2 SNEGSKA, per germline (reference sequence). V was pared by 0 bases and J by 5 bases, with 8 bases between.

This clonotype came up a few times. This sequence joins TRBV6-1 and TRBJ1-4; 7 bases map to TRBD1. The CDR3 contains 14 residues. The germline CDR1 and CDR2 sequences are MNHNS and SASEGT. J was trimmed by 2 bases and V by 5 bases; bases with no gene match: 2. Here the CDR3 reads CASSLQGTNEKLFF. CDR3 in DNA: TGTGCCAGCAGTTTACAGGGGACTAATGAAAAACTGTTTTTT.

The CDR3 DNA is TGTGCCAGCAGCTTTGCCCGACACGAGGGGTACGAGCAGTACTTC. It encodes CASSFARHEGYEQYF. The chain carries TRBV7-2 and TRBJ2-7; D tentatively reads TRBD1 or TRBD2 (5 bases each). Germline V gene sequence: CDR1 SGHTA, CDR2 FQGNSA. The V and J ends lost 3 bases and 4 bases respectively, with 16 bases between them. This CDR3 comprises 15 residues.

This clonotype was observed a handful of times. The chain joins TRBV12-5 to TRBJ1-1; D is possibly TRBD1 (5 bases). The CDR3 extends over 15 amino acids. Germline values: CDR1 LGHNT, CDR2 FRNRAP. Deletions cut 2 bases from V and 3 bases from J, with 13 bases between. The CDR3 reads CASGLPDMLDTEAFF. Here the CDR3 DNA reads TGTGCTAGTGGTTTGCCGGACATGCTTGACACTGAAGCTTTCTTT.

The J gene is TRBJ1-6, the V gene TRBV7-8; D gene uncertain. The CDR3 has 14 amino acids. The V and J ends lost 0 bases and 10 bases respectively, with 10 bases between them. Germline CDR1 reads SGHVS; CDR2 reads FQNEAQ. This CDR3 is CASSLARRESPLHF. The DNA for the CDR3 is TGTGCCAGCAGCTTAGCGCGGCGGGAGTCACCCCTCCACTTT.

This clonotype was recorded a few times. The CDR3 loop is CASRTGQGWYEQYF. The CDR3 coding sequence is TGTGCCAGCAGAACGGGACAGGGGTGGTACGAGCAGTACTTC. This chain uses TRBV6-1 with TRBJ2-7; the match to TRBD1 covers 10 bases. The CDR3 is made up of 14 amino acids. V dropped 6 bases and J dropped 4; count of bases not matched to a gene: 6. The germline CDR1 and CDR2 sequences are MNHNS and SASEGT.

This clonotype was seen a handful of times. This chain links TRBV7-4 with TRBJ1-2, with D perhaps TRBD1 (5 bases). Germline V gives CDR1 SGHVT, CDR2 SQSDAQ. The CDR3 spans 13 residues. Trimming removed 2 bases from V and 7 bases from J, with 11 bases in between. The CDR3: CASSLIPRAGYTF. The CDR3 nucleotides are TGTGCCAGCAGCTTAATCCCCAGGGCTGGCTACACCTTC.

This chain links TRBV7-9 with TRBJ2-5; D gene uncertain. The length of the CDR3 is 12 residues. Trimming shortened V by 8 bases and J by 1 base, and 8 bases separated the two germline ends. From germline, CDR1 is SEHNR and CDR2 FQNEAQ (reference sequence). For the CDR3, the DNA is TGTGCCAGCGGGCGTAGCCAAGAGACCCAGTACTTC. It codes for CASGRSQETQYF.

This clonotype has a handful of counts. This chain joins TRBV5-4 and TRBJ2-3, with TRBD2 matching 9 bases. The germline V gene has CDR1 SGHNT and CDR2 YYREEE (reference sequence). Trimming took 0 bases from V and 8 from J; bases not matched to a gene: 7. This CDR3 region has 15 residues. The CDR3 coding sequence is TGTGCCAGCAGCTTGGAGGAGCGGGGGGCGGCTACGCAGTATTTT. It is translated as CASSLEERGAATQYF.

This clonotype was seen once. The genes are TRBV24-1 and TRBJ2-5, with D possibly TRBD2 on 6 matching bases. This CDR3 comprises 15 residues. Germline V gives CDR1 KGHDR, CDR2 SFDVKD. The ends were cut back, 3 bases at V and 4 bases at J, with 14 bases in the middle. The CDR3 sequence: CATSDPSMGGETQYF. In nucleotides, the CDR3 is TGTGCCACCAGTGATCCCTCGATGGGGGGAGAGACCCAGTACTTC.

The chain recombines TRBV12-3 or TRBV12-4 with TRBJ2-7; D not certain. Trimming took off 7 bases at V and 2 bases at J, with 15 bases between the two ends. This CDR3 spans 14 amino acids. CDR3 in amino acids: CASTRRGKAYEQYF. DNA of the CDR3: TGTGCCAGCACCCGGCGCGGTAAAGCCTACGAGCAGTACTTC.

Only a few counts were recorded for this clonotype. This sequence joins TRBV12-3 or TRBV12-4 and TRBJ2-4; D possibly uses TRBD1 or TRBD2 (6 bases each). Trimming cost V 1 base and J 13 bases, with 11 bases left between them. There are 12 residues in the CDR3. For the CDR3, the DNA is TGTGCCAGCAGTTTAGGGGGGGCCCTACAGTACTTC. Translating gives CASSLGGALQYF.

The chain recombines TRBV7-2 with TRBJ2-1; D is unclear. The CDR3 totals 12 residues. Trimming cost V 4 bases and J 10 bases, with 11 bases left between them. Germline values: CDR1 SGHTA, CDR2 FQGNSA. DNA of the CDR3: TGTGCCAGCAGCTCCTCCTCATGGGAGCAGTTCTTC. Amino acids: CASSSSSWEQFF.

The V and J genes are TRBV6-5 and TRBJ1-2, with TRBD1 as a possible D gene (6 bases). Germline assignment: CDR1 MNHEY and CDR2 SVGAGI. V dropped 0 bases and J dropped 1 base, with 12 bases sitting between them. The CDR3 is made up of 16 amino acids. DNA of the CDR3: TGTGCCAGCAGTTACTCTTTGCAGGGGTTTAACTATGGCTACACCTTC. It yields the protein CASSYSLQGFNYGYTF.

The rearrangement joins TRBV6-5 to TRBJ2-1; D gene uncertain. V lost 2 bases, J lost 2 bases, and 10 bases lay in between. This CDR3 spans 15 amino acids. The V gene's germline CDR1 is MNHEY and CDR2 SVGAGI. The chain's CDR3 is CASSYTTTTYNEQFF. The CDR3 bases are TGTGCCAGCAGTTACACGACCACAACCTACAATGAGCAGTTCTTC.

The CDR3 coding sequence is TGTGCCAGCAGCCCCCTCAGACAGGGCAACTATGGCTACACCTTC. It translates to CASSPLRQGNYGYTF. The chain has TRBV11-2 and TRBJ1-2, with 7 positions matching TRBD1. Germline V CDR1 and CDR2: SGHAT, FQNNGV. The CDR3 length is 15 residues. V was clipped by 5 bases and J by 2 bases; unmatched bases: 8.

V is TRBV19 and J is TRBJ1-1, with D perhaps matching TRBD1 (5 bases). V was clipped by 7 bases and J by 3 bases, with 15 bases between them. This CDR3 region has 14 residues. Germline values: CDR1 LNHDA, CDR2 SQIVND (reference sequence). CDR3 coding DNA: TGTGCCAGTACGGCCGCAGGGTATTACACTGAAGCTTTCTTT. This encodes CASTAAGYYTEAFF.

The chain carries TRBV6-1 and TRBJ2-2; possible D gene TRBD2, 5 bases. Germline lookup yields CDR1 MNHNS and CDR2 SASEGT. The CDR3 has 14 amino acids. V lost 5 bases to trimming and J lost 3 bases, with 10 bases between them. The CDR3 loop is CASSRSGYTGELFF. In nucleotides, the CDR3 is TGTGCCAGCAGTCGAAGCGGTTACACCGGGGAGCTGTTTTTT.

This clonotype has more than one count but fewer than ten. The V call is TRBV7-2, the J call TRBJ2-5; no firm D call. In germline, CDR1 is SGHTA, CDR2 FQGNSA. Trimming shortened V by 1 base and J by 3 bases, and 9 bases separated the two germline ends. The length of the CDR3 is 14 residues. The CDR3 sequence: CASSLVWGKETQYF. For the CDR3, the DNA is TGTGCCAGCAGCTTAGTCTGGGGAAAAGAGACCCAGTACTTC.

This clonotype was observed once. V and J are TRBV7-2 and TRBJ1-1; D remains unclear. V was clipped by 1 base and J by 1 base, with 10 bases between them. Germline loops: CDR1 SGHTA, CDR2 FQGNSA. The CDR3 sequence is 15 residues long. The CDR3: CASSLVPDQNTEAFF. For the CDR3, the DNA is TGTGCCAGCAGCTTAGTACCGGACCAGAACACTGAAGCTTTCTTT.